This paragraph reports one T cell receptor (beta chain). The V gene lost 2 bases and the J gene lost 1 base, with 14 bases spanning the gap. The CDR3 is made up of 16 amino acids. Germline CDR1 and CDR2: LGHDT and YNNKEL (reference sequence). In the original processing: Estimation of nucleated cell counts relied on the amplification of reference gene primers. Sequenced by immunoSEQ multiplex PCR; TCRdb stores in-frame clones only, minus some. The V and J calls and clone size are taken from that table; D and trimming were inferred from the DNA. The table shows roughly 67,000 clones, with about 86% occurring only once. These data come from a study of blood T cell repertoires in COVID-19. Background on the study: Researchers got acute and convalescent COVID-19 samples from the United States, Italy and Spain. From T cells, B-cell-depleted T cells, or PBMCs came the material, which was cDNA or gDNA.

J is TRBJ1-2 and V is TRBV3-1 (or the pseudogene TRBV3-2); a possible D gene is TRBD1 (6 bases). The sequence was obtained from a man between 45 and 60 years old with active COVID-19. Sequencing input: peripheral blood. In DNA, the CDR3 is TGTGCCAGCAGCCAAAGAGGGGGAGGGGTTAACTATGGCTACACCTTC. It codes for CASSQRGGGVNYGYTF.